This entry lists 4 T cell receptor beta chains sequenced from one sample in a study of blood T cell repertoires in COVID-19. Libraries were prepared by immunoSEQ multiplex PCR; TCRdb keeps only in-frame clonotypes and omits some of them. This sample has 70,000 or so clones; 91% occur once, and the top ten carry 8.5%. The sample was peripheral blood. The source of these receptors is a human donor in a cohort sampled during active COVID-19.

J is TRBJ2-7 and V is TRBV3-1 (or the pseudogene TRBV3-2); 11 bases align to TRBD1. V trimming: 4 bases; J trimming: 2 bases; junction bases outside the gene matches: 1. The CDR3 is 14 amino acids. Germline V lookup: CDR1 LGHDT, CDR2 YNNKEL (reference sequence). CDR3 DNA: TGTGCCAGCAGCCCGGACAGGGGGCCCTACGAGCAGTACTTC. Its translation is CASSPDRGPYEQYF.

This rearrangement joins TRBV19 to TRBJ2-7, with a weak D call TRBD2 (5 bases). The CDR3 extends over 17 amino acids. Germline V lookup: CDR1 LNHDA, CDR2 SQIVND (reference sequence). V was trimmed by 5 bases and J by 5 bases, leaving 25 bases between them. CDR3 coding DNA: TGTGCCAGTAGTCGACACGGTGGGTACGGGGAGCTAGACGAGCAGTACTTC. It translates to CASSRHGGYGELDEQYF.

The chain carries TRBV10-1 and TRBJ1-5; TRBD1 matches 8 bases. Germline assignment: CDR1 WNHNN and CDR2 SYGVQD (reference sequence). The ends lost 0 bases at V and 7 bases at J; junction bases unmatched: 14. This CDR3 has 18 amino acids. As DNA, the CDR3 is TGCGCCAGCAGTGAGTCGACTCAGGGCAGGGGGCGCGGGCAGCCCCAGCATTTT. This gives the protein CASSESTQGRGRGQPQHF.

This clone has just one count. V is TRBV5-1 and J is TRBJ1-1, with 7 nucleotides matching TRBD1. Germline V CDR1 and CDR2: SGHRS, YFSETQ. This CDR3 is built from 15 residues. The V gene end was trimmed by 5 bases and the J gene end by 2 bases; junction bases not matched to a gene: 9. In DNA, the CDR3 is TGCGCCAGCAGACCTCATCGACAGGGTAACACTGAAGCTTTCTTT. Residues: CASRPHRQGNTEAFF.